This T cell receptor beta chain was found in a study of regulatory T cells in long-lasting Graves disease. Study observations and caveats: The number of shared public clonotypes was higher in persistent patients (around 2,500) than new patients (966).

HTBI primers from iRepertoire and Arm-PCR of CDR3 regions yielded the TCR beta libraries. TCRdb re-derived calls from the multiplex PCR reads in MiXCR, one entry per CDR3 protein. The top ten clones hold roughly 10% of a sample with 440,000 or so distinct CDR3 sequences, around 17% of them seen once. Time point meaning: newly diagnosed GD, antithyroid drugs for less than 3 months. PBMC RNA served as the TCR library source. This clonotype was observed once. Its antigen is undetermined. A much larger clone sits a single nucleotide away, making a read error possible. CDR3 length equals 15 residues. V was trimmed by 6 bases and J by 6 bases, leaving 18 bases between them. The germline gives CDR1 KGHSH, CDR2 LQKENI. These records were also assigned to another study, of T cells in Graves' hyperthyroidism and ophthalmopathy.

This TCR was recovered from a woman aged 25 to 39 with Graves disease. Sample: peripheral blood mononuclear cells (PBMCs), taken at new diagnosis, from a patient treated with antithyroid drugs. This chain joins TRBV18 and TRBJ2-1, with D tentatively TRBD1 (5 bases). In DNA form, the CDR3 reads TGTGCCAGCTCTGAAGCCCCACAGGCCTGCAATGAGCAGTTCTTC. It specifies CASSEAPQACNEQFF. The full variable domain, in which reference TRBV18 and TRBJ2-1 provide the parts outside the CDR3, is NAGVMQNPRHLVRRRGQEARLRCSPMKGHSHVYWYRQLPEEGLKFMVYLQKENIIDESGMPKERFSAEFPKEGPSILRIQQVVRGDSAAYFCASSEAPQACNEQFFGPGTRLTVL.